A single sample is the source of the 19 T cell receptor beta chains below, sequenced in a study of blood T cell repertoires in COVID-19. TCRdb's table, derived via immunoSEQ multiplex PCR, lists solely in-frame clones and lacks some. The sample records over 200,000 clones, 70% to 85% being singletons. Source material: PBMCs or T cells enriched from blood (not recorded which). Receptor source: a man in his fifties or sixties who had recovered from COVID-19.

CDR3 amino acids: CASSLVPGGARQPQHF. In nucleotides, the CDR3 is TGTGCCAGCAGCTTGGTTCCGGGGGGCGCGAGGCAGCCCCAGCATTTT. J is TRBJ1-5 and V is TRBV4-2; TRBD1 is a possible D gene (6 bases). The CDR3 extends over 16 amino acids. From germline, CDR1 is LGHNA and CDR2 YNFKEQ. V gave up 5 bases and J gave up 7 bases, with 21 bases separating them.

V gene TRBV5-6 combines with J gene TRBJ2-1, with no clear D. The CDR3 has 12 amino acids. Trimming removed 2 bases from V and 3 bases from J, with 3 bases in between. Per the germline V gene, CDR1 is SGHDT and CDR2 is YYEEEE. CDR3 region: CASSFGYNEQFF. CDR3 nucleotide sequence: TGTGCCAGCAGCTTCGGCTACAATGAGCAGTTCTTC.

Here the CDR3 DNA reads TGTGCCACAGGAGCAGGGTCTTTTAGTGGCTACACCTTC. This sequence encodes CATGAGSFSGYTF. The rearrangement uses TRBV12-3 or TRBV12-4 and TRBJ1-2; possibly TRBD1 for D (5 bases). The CDR3 length is 13 residues. Trimming took off 10 bases at V and 7 bases at J, with 19 bases between the two ends.

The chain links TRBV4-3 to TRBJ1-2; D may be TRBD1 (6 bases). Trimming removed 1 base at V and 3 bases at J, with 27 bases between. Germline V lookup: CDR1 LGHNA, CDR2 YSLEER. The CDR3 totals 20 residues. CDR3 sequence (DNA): TGCGCCAGCAGCCAAGTTAGGGGGGGCGGTCGTGTAGGGGTGGACTATGGCTACACCTTC. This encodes CASSQVRGGGRVGVDYGYTF.

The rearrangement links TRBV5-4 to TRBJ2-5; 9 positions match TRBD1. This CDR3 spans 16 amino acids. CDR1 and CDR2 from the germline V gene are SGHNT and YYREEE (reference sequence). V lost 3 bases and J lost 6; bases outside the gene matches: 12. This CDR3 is CASSSSGQGSLQTQYF. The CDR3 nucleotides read TGTGCCAGCAGCTCCTCGGGACAGGGCTCCTTGCAGACCCAGTACTTC.

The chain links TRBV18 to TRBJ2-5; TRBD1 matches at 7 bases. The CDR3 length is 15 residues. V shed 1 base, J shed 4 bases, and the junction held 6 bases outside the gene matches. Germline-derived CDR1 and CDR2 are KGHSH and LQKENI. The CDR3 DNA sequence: TGTGCCAGCTCACCACTCAGACAGGGTGGAGAGACCCAGTACTTC. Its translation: CASSPLRQGGETQYF.

Here the CDR3 DNA reads TGTGCCAGCAGTTACACTCGGTTCGACAAGTACTATGGCTACACCTTC. It translates to CASSYTRFDKYYGYTF. The chain uses TRBV6-5 and TRBJ1-2; D gene uncertain. Trimming stripped 2 bases from V and 3 bases from J, with 16 bases between. The CDR3 totals 16 residues. Germline CDR1 is MNHEY and CDR2 is SVGAGI.

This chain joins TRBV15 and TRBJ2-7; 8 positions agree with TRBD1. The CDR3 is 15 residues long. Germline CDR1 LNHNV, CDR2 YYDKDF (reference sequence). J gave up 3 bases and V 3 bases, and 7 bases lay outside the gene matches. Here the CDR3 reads CATSRGTGANYEQYF. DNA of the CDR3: TGTGCCACCAGCAGGGGGACAGGCGCTAACTACGAGCAGTACTTC.

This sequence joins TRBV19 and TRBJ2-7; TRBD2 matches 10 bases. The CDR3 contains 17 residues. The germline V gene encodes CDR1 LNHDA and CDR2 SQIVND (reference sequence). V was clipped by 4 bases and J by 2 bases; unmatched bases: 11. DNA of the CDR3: TGTGCCAGTAGTACGCAAAACAGAGCGGGGGGGCCCTACGAGCAGTACTTC. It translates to CASSTQNRAGGPYEQYF.

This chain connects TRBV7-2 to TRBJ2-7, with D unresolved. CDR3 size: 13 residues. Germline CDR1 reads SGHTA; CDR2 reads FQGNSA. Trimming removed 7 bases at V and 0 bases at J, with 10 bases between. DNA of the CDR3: TGTGCCAGCACACTTTCGAGCTCCTACGAGCAGTACTTC. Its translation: CASTLSSSYEQYF.

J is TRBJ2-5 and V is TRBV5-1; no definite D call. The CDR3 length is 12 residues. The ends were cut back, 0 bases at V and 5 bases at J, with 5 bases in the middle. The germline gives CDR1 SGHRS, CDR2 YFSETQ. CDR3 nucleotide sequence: TGCGCCAGCAGCTTGGCTGAGGAGACCCAGTACTTC. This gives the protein CASSLAEETQYF.

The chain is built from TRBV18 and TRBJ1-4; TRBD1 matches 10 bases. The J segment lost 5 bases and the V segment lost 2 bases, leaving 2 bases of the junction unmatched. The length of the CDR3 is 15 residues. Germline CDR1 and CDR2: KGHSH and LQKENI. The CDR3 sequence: CASSPMGQGNEKLFF. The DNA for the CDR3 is TGTGCCAGCTCACCAATGGGACAGGGGAATGAAAAACTGTTTTTT. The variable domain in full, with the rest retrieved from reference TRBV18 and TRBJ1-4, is NAGVMQNPRHLVRRRGQEARLRCSPMKGHSHVYWYRQLPEEGLKFMVYLQKENIIDESGMPKERFSAEFPKEGPSILRIQQVVRGDSAAYFCASSPMGQGNEKLFFGSGTQLSVL.

The CDR3 sequence is CASSFLGALEQYF. The CDR3 DNA is TGTGCCAGCAGCTTTTTAGGGGCGCTTGAGCAGTACTTC. The chain joins TRBV5-6 to TRBJ2-7; a possible D gene is TRBD1 (5 bases). With 2 bases removed from V and 7 bases from J, the gap between germline ends came to 13 bases. Per the germline V gene, CDR1 is SGHDT and CDR2 is YYEEEE. CDR3 length: 13 amino acids.

The CDR3 bases are TGTGCCAGCAGCCGGACGAGGGAAAATTCACCCCTCCACTTT. This gives the protein CASSRTRENSPLHF. The chain carries TRBV6-5 and TRBJ1-6; no reliable D call. Between the trimmed V and J ends, which lost 6 bases and 7 bases, there was a span of 13 bases. The germline CDR1 and CDR2 sequences are MNHEY and SVGAGI. The CDR3 totals 14 residues.

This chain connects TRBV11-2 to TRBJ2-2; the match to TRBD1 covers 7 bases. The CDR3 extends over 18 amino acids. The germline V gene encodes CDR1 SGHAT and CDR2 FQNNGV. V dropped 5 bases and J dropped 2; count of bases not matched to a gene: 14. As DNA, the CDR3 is TGTGCCAGCAGCAGTAAAGGACAGGCGAGATTAAACACCGGGGAGCTGTTTTTT. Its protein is CASSSKGQARLNTGELFF.

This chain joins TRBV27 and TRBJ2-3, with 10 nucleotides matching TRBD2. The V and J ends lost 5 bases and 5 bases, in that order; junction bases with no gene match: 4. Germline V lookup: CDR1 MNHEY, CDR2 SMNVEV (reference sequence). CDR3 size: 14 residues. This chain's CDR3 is CASSTQRGGDTQYF. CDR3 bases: TGTGCCAGCAGTACCCAGCGGGGGGGAGATACGCAGTATTTT.

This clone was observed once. The CDR3 coding sequence is TGTGCCAGCACCGGACAATCTAATTCACCCCTCCACTTT. Translated: CASTGQSNSPLHF. This sequence joins TRBV2 and TRBJ1-6; D may be TRBD1 (5 bases). CDR3 length: 13 amino acids. The V end lost 7 bases, the J end lost 6 bases, and 10 bases lay between the germline ends. Germline CDR1 is SNHLY and CDR2 is FYNNEI.

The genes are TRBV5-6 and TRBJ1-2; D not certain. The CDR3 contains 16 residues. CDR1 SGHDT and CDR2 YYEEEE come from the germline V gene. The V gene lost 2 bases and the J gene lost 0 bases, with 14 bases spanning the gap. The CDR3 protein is CASSLNAVTTNYGYTF. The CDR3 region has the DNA TGTGCCAGCAGCTTAAACGCAGTAACAACTAACTATGGCTACACCTTC.

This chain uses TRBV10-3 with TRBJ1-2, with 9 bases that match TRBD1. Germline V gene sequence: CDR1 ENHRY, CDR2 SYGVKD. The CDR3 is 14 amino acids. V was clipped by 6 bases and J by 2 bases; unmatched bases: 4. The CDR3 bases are TGTGCCATCAGCACAGGGGGCGGGAACTATGGCTACACCTTC. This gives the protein CAISTGGGNYGYTF.